This TCR beta chain originates from a study of CD8 T cells in Susac syndrome. This CDR3 comprises 15 residues. V was shortened by 2 bases and J by 1 base, with 14 bases between the two germline ends. The V gene's germline CDR1 is SQVTM and CDR2 ANQGSEA. Reverse transcription of about 0.45 to 1 ug RNA was carried out with random hexamers. TCRdb re-analysed the immunoSEQ multiplex PCR reads in MiXCR, keeping a single row per CDR3 protein. The data show fewer than 150,000 distinct CDR3 sequences, nearly 95% seen once. This sequence was found in a human donor in good health. Source material: CD4+ T cells from PBMCs. The rearrangement links TRBV29-1 to TRBJ1-2, with a weak D call TRBD1 (5 bases). The CDR3 DNA reads as TGCAGCGTTGAAAGGCAGGGCCAACATAACTATGGCTACACCTTC. It encodes CSVERQGQHNYGYTF.